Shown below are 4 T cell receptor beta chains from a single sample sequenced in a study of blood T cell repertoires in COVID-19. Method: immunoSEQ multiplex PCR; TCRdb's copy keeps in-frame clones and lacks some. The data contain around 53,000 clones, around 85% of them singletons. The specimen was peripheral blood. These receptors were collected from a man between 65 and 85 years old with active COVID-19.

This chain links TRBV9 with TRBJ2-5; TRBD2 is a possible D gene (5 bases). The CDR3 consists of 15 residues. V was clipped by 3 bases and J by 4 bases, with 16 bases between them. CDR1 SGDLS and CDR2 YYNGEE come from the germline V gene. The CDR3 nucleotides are TGTGCCAGCAGCGAGGCCAGGTCAGGAGGAGAGACCCAGTACTTC. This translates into CASSEARSGGETQYF.

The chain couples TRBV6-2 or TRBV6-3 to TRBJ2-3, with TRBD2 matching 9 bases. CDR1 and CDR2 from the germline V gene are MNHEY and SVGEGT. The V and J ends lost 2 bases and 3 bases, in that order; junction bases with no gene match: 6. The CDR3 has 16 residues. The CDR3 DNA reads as TGTGCCAGCAGTTACCTAGCGGGAACCAGGACAGATACGCAGTATTTT. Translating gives CASSYLAGTRTDTQYF.

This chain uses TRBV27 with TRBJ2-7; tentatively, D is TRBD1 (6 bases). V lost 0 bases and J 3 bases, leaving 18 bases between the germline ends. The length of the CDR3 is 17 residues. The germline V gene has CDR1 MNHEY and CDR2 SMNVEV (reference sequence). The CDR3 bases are TGTGCCAGCAGTTTATCGATGACTGGGGACATCATCTACGAGCAGTACTTC. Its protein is CASSLSMTGDIIYEQYF.

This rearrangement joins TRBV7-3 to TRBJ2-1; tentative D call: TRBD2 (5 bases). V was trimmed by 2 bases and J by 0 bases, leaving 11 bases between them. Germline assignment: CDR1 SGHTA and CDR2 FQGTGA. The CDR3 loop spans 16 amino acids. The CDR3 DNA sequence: TGTGCCAGCAGCTTATTTGCGGGTAACTCCTACAATGAGCAGTTCTTC. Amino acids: CASSLFAGNSYNEQFF.